The 23 T cell receptor beta chains presented below share a single source sample, sequenced in a study of blood T cell repertoires in COVID-19. Sequencing was performed with immunoSEQ multiplex PCR; in TCRdb, only in-frame clones are kept and a portion is missing. The data contain 200,000 to 300,000 clones, less than 90% of them singletons. The sequenced material came from peripheral blood. The receptors stem from a man aged 60-69 years who had recovered from COVID-19.

The rearrangement uses TRBV12-3 or TRBV12-4 and TRBJ2-7; D is unresolved. The CDR3 covers 13 residues. The V and J ends lost 1 base and 3 bases respectively, with 7 bases between them. The CDR3 nucleotides are TGTGCCAGCAGTTTAGGGCAGATCTACGAGCAGTACTTC. Translating it yields CASSLGQIYEQYF.

The CDR3 bases are TGTGCCAGCAGCCAAGAGGACAGGGGGGAAAAACTGTTTTTT. This translates into CASSQEDRGEKLFF. This rearrangement joins TRBV4-2 to TRBJ1-4; 10 bases agree with TRBD1. The CDR3 sequence is 14 residues long. Germline V gives CDR1 LGHNA, CDR2 YNFKEQ. The V gene end was trimmed by 0 bases and the J gene end by 8 bases; junction bases not matched to a gene: 0.

This clone was counted a single time. CDR3 amino acids: CASRRPQGISYEQYF. The CDR3 DNA follows: TGTGCCAGCAGGAGACCGCAGGGTATATCCTACGAGCAGTACTTC. The V and J genes are TRBV6-6 and TRBJ2-7; TRBD1 is a possible D gene (5 bases). Germline assignment: CDR1 MNHNY and CDR2 SVGAGI (reference sequence). The CDR3 length is 15 residues. Trimming cost V 6 bases and J 1 base, with 16 bases left between them.

This chain connects TRBV10-2 to TRBJ1-6; no definite D call. Per germline, CDR1 WSHSY and CDR2 SAAADI. This CDR3 region has 14 residues. Trimming removed 2 bases from V and 9 bases from J, with 11 bases in between. CDR3 region: CASSEGLGSSPLHF. The CDR3 DNA follows: TGCGCCAGCAGTGAGGGATTGGGGAGTTCACCCCTCCACTTT.

This chain links TRBV7-3 with TRBJ2-5; D uncertain. CDR3 length equals 13 residues. V lost 6 bases to trimming and J lost 2 bases, with 10 bases between them. CDR1 and CDR2 (germline): SGHTA, FQGTGA. The CDR3 region has the DNA TGTGCCAGCAGTCCGGGTCCACAAGAGACCCAGTACTTC. Encoded protein: CASSPGPQETQYF.

This sequence joins TRBV6-5 and TRBJ2-1; 12 positions agree with TRBD1. The V segment lost 7 bases and the J segment 7 bases; nucleotides outside the gene matches: 8. CDR3 size: 15 residues. Germline CDR1 and CDR2: MNHEY and SVGAGI. The CDR3: CASMGDRGRVNEQFF. The CDR3 DNA follows: TGTGCCAGCATGGGGGACAGGGGGCGCGTAAATGAGCAGTTCTTC.

The chain has TRBV4-1 and TRBJ1-1, with 8 positions matching TRBD1. This CDR3 is 15 amino acids long. V trimming: 4 bases; J trimming: 3 bases; junction bases outside the gene matches: 7. Germline CDR1 is MGHRA and CDR2 is YSYEKL. CDR3 nucleotides: TGCGCCAGCAGCCTATCGACAGGGGATCACACTGAAGCTTTCTTT. Its protein product is CASSLSTGDHTEAFF.

The V call is TRBV7-3, the J call TRBJ2-5; D is perhaps TRBD2 (6 bases). The CDR3 totals 15 residues. CDR1 is SGHTA and CDR2 is FQGTGA in the germline V gene. Trimming took off 1 base at V and 5 bases at J, with 14 bases between the two ends. The CDR3 is CASSLMASELETQYF. The CDR3 region has the DNA TGTGCCAGCAGCTTAATGGCTAGCGAGTTGGAGACCCAGTACTTC.

The chain combines TRBV6-5 with TRBJ2-3, with 8 bases lining up with TRBD2. This CDR3 has 15 residues. CDR1 MNHEY and CDR2 SVGAGI come from the germline V gene. The J segment lost 4 bases and the V segment lost 2 bases, leaving 5 bases of the junction unmatched. For the CDR3, the DNA is TGTGCCAGCAGTTACGTCGGGGGGGGTGCAGATACGCAGTATTTT. Translating it yields CASSYVGGGADTQYF.

The chain carries TRBV7-2 and TRBJ2-2, with 7 nucleotides matching TRBD1. Germline V gene sequence: CDR1 SGHTA, CDR2 FQGNSA. This CDR3 has 15 amino acids. J gave up 1 base and V 5 bases, and 4 bases lay outside the gene matches. As DNA, the CDR3 is TGTGCCAGCAGCCCGGGACAGCGGAACACCGGGGAGCTGTTTTTT. Its translation: CASSPGQRNTGELFF.

The chain has TRBV12-3 or TRBV12-4 and TRBJ2-2; D is ambiguous. V dropped 3 bases and J dropped 4 bases, with 6 bases sitting between them. The CDR3 totals 13 residues. The CDR3 region is CASSFPGTGELFF. The CDR3 nucleotides read TGTGCCAGCAGTTTTCCGGGCACCGGGGAGCTGTTTTTT.

The chain is built from TRBV24-1 and TRBJ1-5; 7 nucleotides align to TRBD1. Per germline, CDR1 KGHDR and CDR2 SFDVKD. The CDR3 loop spans 16 amino acids. The J segment lost 3 bases and the V segment lost 9 bases, leaving 13 bases of the junction unmatched. The CDR3 nucleotides read TGTGCCACCCCTCACCGGGACAGCGGTACCAATCAGCCCCAGCATTTT. Encoded protein: CATPHRDSGTNQPQHF.

Worth noting for this clone: This same CDR3 is encoded by further DNA sequences in the sample. The V gene is TRBV5-1, the J gene TRBJ1-1; D may be TRBD1 (6 bases). Germline values: CDR1 SGHRS, CDR2 YFSETQ. The CDR3 totals 14 residues. Trimming removed 0 bases from V and 1 base from J, with 7 bases in between. Here the CDR3 DNA reads TGCGCCAGCAGCTTGGAGACAGGGAACACTGAAGCTTTCTTT. Translated, it gives CASSLETGNTEAFF.

The CDR3 here is CASSIVPQETQYF. As DNA, the CDR3 is TGTGCCAGTAGTATAGTTCCGCAAGAGACCCAGTACTTC. The chain employs TRBV19 and TRBJ2-5; D unclear. The CDR3 is 13 amino acids. V lost 1 base to trimming and J lost 2 bases, with 5 bases between them. The germline V gene encodes CDR1 LNHDA and CDR2 SQIVND (reference sequence).

The chain combines TRBV3-1 (or the pseudogene TRBV3-2) with TRBJ2-7; 9 bases align to TRBD2. V was pared by 0 bases and J by 4 bases, with 7 bases of the junction left unmatched. Germline CDR1 LGHDT, CDR2 YNNKEL (reference sequence). The CDR3 is 16 amino acids. The CDR3 region has the DNA TGTGCCAGCAGCCAAGATCGGTCTAGCGGGGCTTACGAGCAGTACTTC. It specifies CASSQDRSSGAYEQYF.

The chain is built from TRBV5-1 and TRBJ1-4, with D maybe TRBD1 (5 bases). Trimming removed 2 bases at V and 7 bases at J, with 12 bases between. The CDR3 totals 14 residues. CDR1 SGHRS and CDR2 YFSETQ come from the germline V gene. CDR3 loop: CASSLRGIGEKLFF. The DNA of the CDR3 is TGCGCCAGCAGCTTACGGGGGATCGGTGAAAAACTGTTTTTT. Full variable domain (rest looked up from reference TRBV5-1 and TRBJ1-4): KAGVTQTPRYLIKTRGQQVTLSCSPISGHRSVSWYQQTPGQGLQFLFEYFSETQRNKGNFPGRFSGRQFSNSRSEMNVSTLELGDSALYLCASSLRGIGEKLFFGSGTQLSVL.

This chain links TRBV7-9 with TRBJ2-7; a possible D gene is TRBD2 (5 bases). V lost 6 bases to trimming and J lost 1 base, with 10 bases between them. Germline V CDR1 and CDR2: SEHNR, FQNEAQ (reference sequence). The CDR3 spans 13 residues. As DNA, the CDR3 is TGTGCCAGCAGGTCAGGACTTTCCTACGAGCAGTACTTC. This codes for CASRSGLSYEQYF.

This rearrangement joins TRBV24-1 to TRBJ1-2; 10 bases are a match to TRBD1. This CDR3 is built from 17 residues. V lost 1 base, J lost 6 bases, and 10 bases stayed unmatched. Per the germline V gene, CDR1 is KGHDR and CDR2 is SFDVKD. The CDR3 region is CATSDFTGQGIKNGYTF. The CDR3 DNA reads TGTGCCACCAGTGATTTCACGGGACAGGGGATCAAGAATGGCTACACCTTC.

The chain joins TRBV11-2 to TRBJ1-3; D is possibly TRBD1 (5 bases). This CDR3 is built from 13 residues. V shed 5 bases and J shed 4 bases, with 9 bases lying between them. Germline V gene sequence: CDR1 SGHAT, CDR2 FQNNGV. Written as DNA, the CDR3 is TGTGCCAGCAGCCGACGGACAGGAAACACCATATATTTT. Translated: CASSRRTGNTIYF.

V usage is TRBV7-6 and J usage is TRBJ1-3; D remains unclear. V lost 5 bases and J 0 bases, leaving 14 bases between the germline ends. The CDR3 has 16 residues. The germline V gene has CDR1 SGHVS and CDR2 FNYEAQ. In nucleotides, the CDR3 is TGTGCCAGCAGCAAGGACGTTCGGGGCTCTGGAAACACCATATATTTT. As protein: CASSKDVRGSGNTIYF.

The chain couples TRBV4-1 to TRBJ2-4; TRBD1 agrees at 7 bases. The germline V gene encodes CDR1 MGHRA and CDR2 YSYEKL. There are 14 residues in the CDR3. With 3 bases clipped from V and 9 bases from J, the junction kept 8 bases outside the gene matches. The CDR3 DNA is TGCGCCAGCAGCCAGCCGACAGGGACAGTCATTCAGTACTTC. This gives the protein CASSQPTGTVIQYF.

The chain uses TRBV24-1 and TRBJ2-1, with 7 bases matching TRBD1. Losses at the gene ends were 9 bases for V and 4 bases for J; bases not matched to a gene: 11. Looked up from germline, CDR1 is KGHDR and CDR2 is SFDVKD. The CDR3 is 15 residues long. Here the CDR3 reads CATEFQGQLYNEQFF. In DNA, the CDR3 is TGTGCCACCGAGTTTCAGGGACAGCTTTACAATGAGCAGTTCTTC.

This chain joins TRBV25-1 and TRBJ1-2, with D possibly TRBD1 on 6 matching bases. This CDR3 has 15 amino acids. Germline V gives CDR1 MGHDK, CDR2 SYGVNS. V was cut by 9 bases and J by 7 bases, with 24 bases left in between. The CDR3 reads CASTRGGAFLGGYTF. In DNA, the CDR3 is TGTGCCAGTACCCGGGGGGGCGCCTTTTTGGGTGGCTACACCTTC.